The 25 T cell receptor beta chains listed next were all sequenced from one sample in a study of blood T cell repertoires in COVID-19. Only in-frame clones appear in the TCRdb table, and some are missing; sequencing was by immunoSEQ multiplex PCR. The data contain about 35,000 clones, more than 80% of them seen just once; the ten biggest clones take up approximately 40%. Sequencing input: peripheral blood. Every receptor here comes from a man aged 55-75 years with active or convalescent COVID-19.

The chain carries TRBV6-7 and TRBJ2-7; 12 nucleotides align to TRBD2. TRBV6-7 is an open reading frame whose function is uncertain. There are 18 residues in the CDR3. With 2 bases clipped from V and 7 bases from J, the junction kept 15 bases outside the gene matches. CDR3 residues: CASSYLTSGSPKIGEQYV. CDR3 in DNA: TGTGCCAGCAGTTACCTGACTAGCGGGAGCCCCAAAATTGGAGAGCAGTACGTC.

V is TRBV5-1 and J is TRBJ2-3; TRBD2 aligns across 7 bases. The CDR3 has 14 amino acids. In germline, CDR1 is SGHRS, CDR2 YFSETQ. The ends lost 4 bases at V and 4 bases at J; junction bases unmatched: 6. CDR3 in amino acids: CASSALRGADTQYF. The CDR3 nucleotides are TGCGCCAGCAGCGCGTTACGGGGGGCAGATACGCAGTATTTT. The full variable domain, its missing parts supplied by reference TRBV5-1 and TRBJ2-3, is KAGVTQTPRYLIKTRGQQVTLSCSPISGHRSVSWYQQTPGQGLQFLFEYFSETQRNKGNFPGRFSGRQFSNSRSEMNVSTLELGDSALYLCASSALRGADTQYFGPGTRLTVL.

The chain is built from TRBV11-2 and TRBJ1-4; D unresolved. The V and J ends lost 5 bases and 3 bases respectively, with 16 bases between them. The V gene's germline CDR1 is SGHAT and CDR2 FQNNGV. The CDR3 contains 16 residues. The CDR3 is CASSPAFWAANEKLFF. The CDR3 coding sequence is TGTGCCAGCAGCCCCGCGTTTTGGGCAGCTAATGAAAAACTGTTTTTT.

The rearrangement links TRBV6-2 or TRBV6-3 to TRBJ1-1, with a possible D match to TRBD1 (5 bases). The CDR3 extends over 14 amino acids. Germline assignment: CDR1 MNHEY and CDR2 SVGEGT. The V gene lost 6 bases and the J gene lost 6 bases, with 17 bases spanning the gap. The CDR3 loop is CASRYQGSLPEAFF. The DNA of the CDR3 is TGTGCCAGCAGATACCAGGGAAGCCTCCCTGAAGCTTTCTTT.

This chain connects TRBV7-2 to TRBJ2-2, with D perhaps TRBD2 (6 bases). Deletions cut 1 base from V and 3 bases from J, with 9 bases between. Germline CDR1 is SGHTA and CDR2 is FQGNSA. The CDR3 runs to 15 residues. CDR3 nucleotides: TGTGCCAGCAGCTTAGAGTGGGGGGACACCGGGGAGCTGTTTTTT. Residues: CASSLEWGDTGELFF.

The chain employs TRBV2 and TRBJ2-5, with unresolved D. V was pared by 6 bases and J by 4 bases, with 3 bases between. Germline CDR1 SNHLY, CDR2 FYNNEI. This CDR3 has 10 residues. The CDR3 DNA sequence: TGTGCCAGCAGGGCAGAGACCCAGTACTTC. This gives the protein CASRAETQYF. Full variable domain (missing parts from reference TRBV2 and TRBJ2-5): EPEVTQTPSHQVTQMGQEVILRCVPISNHLYFYWYRQILGQKVEFLVSFYNNEISEKSEIFDDQFSVERPDGSNFTLKIRSTKLEDSAMYFCASRAETQYFGPGTRLLVL.

The rearrangement links TRBV27 to TRBJ2-1, with 11 bases matching TRBD1. Per the germline V gene, CDR1 is MNHEY and CDR2 is SMNVEV (reference sequence). The junction had 1 base not matched to a gene; V was cut back by 0 bases and J by 3 bases. The CDR3 length is 16 residues. CDR3 coding DNA: TGTGCCAGCAGTTTATCGGGGACAGGGGGCTACAATGAGCAGTTCTTC. Its protein product is CASSLSGTGGYNEQFF.

The chain couples TRBV28 to TRBJ1-2; D is unclear. The CDR3 sequence is 11 residues long. Germline V gene lookup returns CDR1 MDHEN and CDR2 SYDVKM. V lost 4 bases to trimming and J lost 2 bases, with 2 bases between them. DNA of the CDR3: TGTGCCAGCAGTTCAAACTATGGCTACACCTTC. Translating it yields CASSSNYGYTF.

The chain is built from TRBV6-2 or TRBV6-3 and TRBJ2-7, with 13 bases fitting TRBD2. Germline V gene sequence: CDR1 MNHEY, CDR2 SVGEGT. Losses at the gene ends were 4 bases for V and 2 bases for J; bases not matched to a gene: 2. This CDR3 is 15 amino acids long. CDR3 DNA: TGTGCCAGCAGTTCGGGACTAGCGGGGACCTACGAGCAGTACGTC. Protein: CASSSGLAGTYEQYV.

The chain links TRBV7-9 to TRBJ2-1; TRBD1 matches 7 bases. The germline CDR1 and CDR2 sequences are SEHNR and FQNEAQ (reference sequence). After removal of 5 bases from V and 3 bases from J, the junction contained 7 bases not matched to a gene. The CDR3 is 15 amino acids. CDR3 coding DNA: TGTGCCAGCAGCCCCCCGGGACAGTTCTACAATGAGCAGTTCTTC. It codes for CASSPPGQFYNEQFF. Together with reference TRBV7-9 and TRBJ2-1, the CDR3 gives the full variable domain: DTGVSQNPRHKITKRGQNVTFRCDPISEHNRLYWYRQTLGQGPEFLTYFQNEAQLEKSRLLSDRFSAERPKGSFSTLEIQRTEQGDSAMYLCASSPPGQFYNEQFFGPGTRLTVL.

The table lists this clone with a few counts. The rearrangement links TRBV4-3 to TRBJ2-2; no clear D. CDR1 and CDR2 from the germline V gene are LGHNA and YSLEER. The CDR3 is made up of 16 amino acids. Trimming took 2 bases from V and 0 from J, leaving 10 bases between them. This chain's CDR3 is CASSQLTTANTGELFF. CDR3 sequence (DNA): TGCGCCAGCAGCCAATTGACAACCGCGAACACCGGGGAGCTGTTTTTT.

This chain connects TRBV2 to TRBJ2-7; unclear D gene. V lost 4 bases and J 6 bases, leaving 10 bases between the germline ends. Germline V gene lookup returns CDR1 SNHLY and CDR2 FYNNEI. The CDR3 is made up of 12 amino acids. CDR3 protein: CASSVSGFEQYV. As DNA, the CDR3 is TGTGCCAGCAGTGTGTCCGGGTTCGAGCAGTACGTC.

Only a few counts were recorded for this clone. The chain couples TRBV5-1 to TRBJ1-3, with D possibly being TRBD1 (6 bases). This CDR3 is built from 16 residues. Germline V gene data show CDR1 as SGHRS and CDR2 as YFSETQ. The ends were cut back, 2 bases at V and 0 bases at J, with 12 bases in the middle. The DNA of the CDR3 is TGCGCCAGCAGCTTAACAGGGATAGACTCTGGAAACACCATATATTTT. Translation gives CASSLTGIDSGNTIYF.

This rearrangement joins TRBV5-5 to TRBJ2-7, with D perhaps TRBD2 (6 bases). V gave up 3 bases and J gave up 5 bases, with 12 bases separating them. From germline, CDR1 is SGHKS and CDR2 YYEKEE (reference sequence). This CDR3 has 13 residues. The CDR3 loop reads CASSSRPGDEQYV. DNA of the CDR3: TGTGCCAGCAGCTCCCGGCCGGGGGACGAGCAGTACGTC.

This clone was seen only a few times. V is TRBV4-2 and J is TRBJ2-1; tentative D call: TRBD1 (6 bases). Trimming pared 0 bases from V and 6 bases from J, leaving 15 bases between. The germline V gene has CDR1 LGHNA and CDR2 YNFKEQ. The CDR3 length is 16 residues. CDR3 residues: CASSQDPVGGVNEQFF. The DNA for the CDR3 is TGTGCCAGCAGCCAAGATCCCGTAGGGGGTGTCAATGAGCAGTTCTTC.

The chain combines TRBV14 with TRBJ2-5; tentative D call: TRBD1 (6 bases). The CDR3 length is 14 residues. The germline V gene has CDR1 SGHDN and CDR2 FVKESK. V dropped 4 bases and J dropped 1 base, with 10 bases sitting between them. The CDR3 spells CASSPLGGQETQYF. The CDR3 nucleotides are TGTGCCAGCAGCCCCTTAGGGGGCCAAGAGACCCAGTACTTC.

The chain carries TRBV19 and TRBJ1-5; D is uncertain. V gave up 5 bases and J gave up 2 bases, with 13 bases separating them. In germline, CDR1 is LNHDA, CDR2 SQIVND (reference sequence). The CDR3 is 15 amino acids. CDR3 amino acids: CASSSNPRGNQPQHF. The CDR3 region has the DNA TGTGCCAGTAGTTCCAATCCCCGGGGCAATCAGCCCCAGCATTTT.

V gene TRBV28 combines with J gene TRBJ2-5; 8 positions match TRBD2. The trim removed 5 bases at V and 0 bases at J, leaving 8 bases unmatched. CDR1 MDHEN and CDR2 SYDVKM come from the germline V gene. CDR3 length: 16 residues. The CDR3 nucleotides are TGTGCCAGCAGTCCCACAGCCGGGGGGGACCAAGAGACCCAGTACTTC. Protein: CASSPTAGGDQETQYF.

The chain's CDR3 is CATSRDRWGDTEAFF. CDR3 in DNA: TGTGCCACCAGCAGAGATAGATGGGGGGACACTGAAGCTTTCTTT. This sequence joins TRBV15 and TRBJ1-1; D may be TRBD1 (5 bases). From germline, CDR1 is LNHNV and CDR2 YYDKDF (reference sequence). V lost 0 bases and J lost 3, with 11 bases in between. This CDR3 has 15 residues.

The gene calls are TRBV27 and TRBJ2-6; TRBD1 is a possible D gene (5 bases). V was trimmed by 5 bases and J by 2 bases, leaving 10 bases between them. Germline V gene sequence: CDR1 MNHEY, CDR2 SMNVEV (reference sequence). CDR3 length equals 15 residues. Here the CDR3 DNA reads TGTGCCAGCAGTCCCCAGGGTACTGGGGCCAACGTCCTGACTTTC. Residues: CASSPQGTGANVLTF.

This clone was observed a single time. The chain has TRBV19 and TRBJ1-2; TRBD1 might be the D (5 bases). The germline CDR1 and CDR2 sequences are LNHDA and SQIVND (reference sequence). Trimming took 7 bases from V and 6 from J, leaving 21 bases between them. The CDR3 totals 15 residues. In DNA form, the CDR3 reads TGTGCCAGTAATCGACTTTCGGGGGACTGGAATGGCTACACCTTC. Translation gives CASNRLSGDWNGYTF.

The V call is TRBV5-1, the J call TRBJ1-2, with 12 nucleotides matching TRBD1. This CDR3 is 17 amino acids long. J was trimmed by 6 bases and V by 0 bases; bases with no gene match: 9. Per the germline V gene, CDR1 is SGHRS and CDR2 is YFSETQ. The CDR3 sequence: CASSLEGQGARKNGYTF. CDR3 in DNA: TGCGCCAGCAGCTTGGAGGGACAGGGGGCAAGAAAGAATGGCTACACCTTC. Drawing the rest from reference TRBV5-1 and TRBJ1-2, the complete variable domain is KAGVTQTPRYLIKTRGQQVTLSCSPISGHRSVSWYQQTPGQGLQFLFEYFSETQRNKGNFPGRFSGRQFSNSRSEMNVSTLELGDSALYLCASSLEGQGARKNGYTFGSGTRLTVV.

V is TRBV28 and J is TRBJ1-5; no clear D. The CDR3 is made up of 14 amino acids. Looked up from germline, CDR1 is MDHEN and CDR2 is SYDVKM. V was clipped by 3 bases and J by 0 bases, with 6 bases between them. CDR3 residues: CASSFSGSNQPQHF. CDR3 bases: TGTGCCAGCAGTTTCTCGGGTAGCAATCAGCCCCAGCATTTT.

Of note for this clone: Other DNA sequences of this sample code for an identical CDR3. As DNA, the CDR3 is TGTGCCAGCAGTGAAGTTAGAAACACCGGGGAGCTGTTTTTT. This sequence encodes CASSEVRNTGELFF. The genes are TRBV2 and TRBJ2-2; D remains unclear. CDR3 length: 14 amino acids. CDR1 and CDR2 from the germline V gene are SNHLY and FYNNEI. Trimming shortened V by 1 base and J by 2 bases, and 5 bases separated the two germline ends.

The V gene is TRBV28, the J gene TRBJ2-7, with TRBD1 matching 7 bases. The germline V gene has CDR1 MDHEN and CDR2 SYDVKM. The CDR3 runs to 16 residues. Trimming at V came to 2 bases and at J to 5 bases, leaving 12 bases not matched to a gene. CDR3 DNA: TGTGCCAGCAGTTTAACTGTGGGGACAGCAAAAAACGAGCAGTACGTC. It codes for CASSLTVGTAKNEQYV.